Following are 21 T cell receptor beta chains from one sample sequenced in a study of cytomegalovirus exposure and HLA in healthy donors. 13 Jbeta primers and 60 Vbeta primers were used for the PCR. The repertoire was sequenced with immunoSEQ multiplex PCR; TCRdb's copy has only in-frame clones and lacks some. The sample lists some 180,000 clones; about 77% were seen once. The sequenced sample consisted of PBMCs. The receptors were sampled from a female donor in good health and CMV-seronegative.

The chain is built from TRBV28 and TRBJ1-4; D not resolved. The CDR3 sequence is 12 residues long. CDR1 is MDHEN, CDR2 SYDVKM, per germline. V gave up 6 bases and J gave up 6 bases, with 8 bases separating them. CDR3 protein: CASRARDEKLFF. For the CDR3, the DNA is TGTGCCAGCAGAGCCCGAGATGAAAAACTGTTTTTT.

The CDR3 region is CASSPRPPGTGVWEQYF. CDR3 sequence (DNA): TGTGCCAGCAGTCCACGACCACCCGGGACAGGGGTCTGGGAGCAGTACTTC. The chain employs TRBV27 and TRBJ2-7; 10 positions match TRBD1. The CDR3 is 17 amino acids. With 5 bases clipped from V and 7 bases from J, the junction kept 17 bases outside the gene matches. Germline-derived CDR1 and CDR2 are MNHEY and SMNVEV (reference sequence).

The V and J genes are TRBV12-5 and TRBJ1-1; 8 bases are a match to TRBD1. The CDR3 loop spans 13 amino acids. Germline-derived CDR1 and CDR2 are LGHNT and FRNRAP. V shed 2 bases, J shed 8 bases, and the junction held 4 bases outside the gene matches. CDR3 DNA sequence: TGTGCTAGTGGTTTGTCAGGGGGCGGCGAAGCTTTCTTT. Protein: CASGLSGGGEAFF.

This clone is a singleton in its sample. This chain joins TRBV11-2 and TRBJ2-5; D gene uncertain. CDR1 is SGHAT, CDR2 FQNNGV, per germline. Trimming removed 2 bases at V and 5 bases at J, with 12 bases between. The CDR3 contains 14 residues. Written as DNA, the CDR3 is TGTGCCAGCAGCTTATCATCCCCCCGGGAGACCCAGTACTTC. Translating gives CASSLSSPRETQYF.

The chain uses TRBV6-1 and TRBJ2-7; 11 bases are a match to TRBD1. There are 15 residues in the CDR3. Germline V lookup: CDR1 MNHNS, CDR2 SASEGT. V lost 4 bases to trimming and J lost 6 bases; unmatched junction nucleotides: 8. CDR3 bases: TGTGCCAGCAGTGGGACCCTGGACAGGGGGCCCGAGCAGTACTTC. It codes for CASSGTLDRGPEQYF.

The V call is TRBV5-4, the J call TRBJ2-7, with 7 bases lining up with TRBD2. The length of the CDR3 is 15 residues. The V gene's germline CDR1 is SGHNT and CDR2 YYREEE (reference sequence). The V and J ends lost 4 bases and 2 bases, in that order; junction bases with no gene match: 9. CDR3 nucleotide sequence: TGTGCCAGCAGCCCCGTGGGCGGGAGACCCTACGAGCAGTACTTC. It encodes CASSPVGGRPYEQYF.

This clone came up once. The chain joins TRBV11-2 to TRBJ1-2, with 7 nucleotides matching TRBD1. Germline-derived CDR1 and CDR2 are SGHAT and FQNNGV. This CDR3 is 15 amino acids long. The J segment lost 5 bases and the V segment lost 5 bases, leaving 11 bases of the junction unmatched. CDR3: CASSPRQGGWYGYTF. The DNA for the CDR3 is TGTGCCAGCAGCCCTCGACAGGGTGGGTGGTATGGCTACACCTTC.

The rearrangement joins TRBV6-1 to TRBJ1-4; a weak D match, TRBD1 (5 bases). This CDR3 has 17 residues. V lost 2 bases and J 0 bases, leaving 13 bases between the germline ends. The germline V gene encodes CDR1 MNHNS and CDR2 SASEGT. The CDR3: CASSERGDYATNEKLFF. CDR3 nucleotides: TGTGCCAGCAGTGAACGGGGGGACTATGCAACTAATGAAAAACTGTTTTTT.

This CDR3 is CASSWTVPYEQYF. Written as DNA, the CDR3 is TGTGCCAGCAGCTGGACTGTACCCTACGAGCAGTACTTC. V is TRBV28 and J is TRBJ2-7; perhaps TRBD2 as D (5 bases). The ends were cut back, 6 bases at V and 2 bases at J, with 11 bases in the middle. CDR1 and CDR2 (germline): MDHEN, SYDVKM. This CDR3 has 13 amino acids.

The chain recombines TRBV9 with TRBJ2-7; 9 nucleotides line up with TRBD1. After removal of 1 base from V and 4 bases from J, the junction contained 3 bases not matched to a gene. Germline V gene data show CDR1 as SGDLS and CDR2 as YYNGEE. The CDR3 runs 14 residues. The CDR3 sequence: CASSVTGGEYEQYF. CDR3 coding DNA: TGTGCCAGCAGCGTAACAGGGGGCGAATACGAGCAGTACTTC. The full variable domain, its missing parts supplied by reference TRBV9 and TRBJ2-7, is DSGVTQTPKHLITATGQRVTLRCSPRSGDLSVYWYQQSLDQGLQFLIQYYNGEERAKGNILERFSAQQFPDLHSELNLSSLELGDSALYFCASSVTGGEYEQYFGPGTRLTVT.

This clone was counted between two and nine times. This same CDR3 is encoded by further DNA sequences in the sample. The chain couples TRBV29-1 to TRBJ2-7; 7 bases are a match to TRBD1. V shed 4 bases, J shed 4 bases, and the junction held 7 bases outside the gene matches. This CDR3 comprises 13 residues. The germline gives CDR1 SQVTM, CDR2 ANQGSEA. Here the CDR3 DNA reads TGCAGCGTTGCTGGACAGGTACCTTACGAGCAGTACTTC. Translating it yields CSVAGQVPYEQYF.

DNA for the CDR3: TGTGCCAGCAGCTTTTCAGGGGGCGCGGAACCCCAGCATTTT. Translation: CASSFSGGAEPQHF. J is TRBJ1-5 and V is TRBV11-1, with TRBD1 matching 8 bases. V lost 3 bases and J lost 10; bases outside the gene matches: 8. There are 14 residues in the CDR3. Looked up from germline, CDR1 is SGHAT and CDR2 is FQDESV (reference sequence).

The CDR3 DNA follows: TGTGCCAGTAGTACCAGGGGGCGTGATGAAAAACTGTTTTTT. Its protein is CASSTRGRDEKLFF. The V and J genes are TRBV19 and TRBJ1-4; 8 bases align to TRBD1. The germline CDR1 and CDR2 sequences are LNHDA and SQIVND (reference sequence). The CDR3 is made up of 14 amino acids. V was pared by 4 bases and J by 6 bases, with 4 bases of the junction left unmatched. Filled out from reference TRBV19 and TRBJ1-4, the complete variable domain reads DGGITQSPKYLFRKEGQNVTLSCEQNLNHDAMYWYRQDPGQGLRLIYYSQIVNDFQKGDIAEGYSVSREKKESFPLTVTSAQKNPTAFYLCASSTRGRDEKLFFGSGTQLSVL.

The gene calls are TRBV27 and TRBJ2-3; maybe TRBD1 (5 bases). V shed 5 bases and J shed 4 bases, with 19 bases lying between them. Germline loops: CDR1 MNHEY, CDR2 SMNVEV (reference sequence). CDR3 length: 16 residues. CDR3 coding DNA: TGTGCCAGCAGTCTCCAAAGGGGCGCTGGACCAGATACGCAGTATTTT. As protein: CASSLQRGAGPDTQYF.

V and J are TRBV7-9 and TRBJ1-2; maybe TRBD1 (6 bases). V gave up 2 bases and J gave up 1 base, with 11 bases separating them. The CDR3 covers 15 residues. Germline CDR1 is SEHNR and CDR2 is FQNEAQ (reference sequence). Here the CDR3 reads CASSLNQGINYGYTF. CDR3 sequence (DNA): TGTGCCAGCAGCTTAAACCAGGGGATTAACTATGGCTACACCTTC.

The chain is built from TRBV5-1 and TRBJ2-2, with a weak D call TRBD2 (6 bases). With 0 bases removed from V and 1 base from J, the gap between germline ends came to 7 bases. CDR3 size: 15 residues. CDR1 and CDR2 from the germline V gene are SGHRS and YFSETQ. The CDR3 is CASSLGRENTGELFF. CDR3 nucleotides: TGCGCCAGCAGCTTGGGGCGGGAGAACACCGGGGAGCTGTTTTTT.

V is TRBV10-3 and J is TRBJ2-5; D is unclear. The length of the CDR3 is 13 residues. Germline CDR1 and CDR2: ENHRY and SYGVKD. The ends were cut back, 0 bases at V and 4 bases at J, with 6 bases in the middle. CDR3 DNA sequence: TGTGCCATCAGTGAGTCGGGCACAGAGACCCAGTACTTC. It encodes CAISESGTETQYF.

This clone was detected only a few times. This chain connects TRBV5-4 to TRBJ2-1, with 7 nucleotides matching TRBD2. CDR3 length: 16 amino acids. Germline CDR1 is SGHNT and CDR2 is YYREEE (reference sequence). With V trimmed by 0 bases and J by 0 bases, 3 bases remained unmatched. The CDR3 sequence: CASSLAGGRSYNEQFF. The CDR3 DNA sequence: TGTGCCAGCAGCTTGGCGGGGGGACGCTCCTACAATGAGCAGTTCTTC.

The chain recombines TRBV2 with TRBJ2-1; 9 bases are a match to TRBD2. V shed 3 bases and J 7 bases; nucleotides not matched to a gene: 10. The CDR3 consists of 16 residues. Germline V gene data show CDR1 as SNHLY and CDR2 as FYNNEI. DNA of the CDR3: TGTGCCAGCAGTGAGTGGGTAGGGACTAGCAAGAATGAGCAGTTCTTC. This gives the protein CASSEWVGTSKNEQFF.

The V gene is TRBV19, the J gene TRBJ1-2, with 10 bases that match TRBD1. Germline lookup yields CDR1 LNHDA and CDR2 SQIVND (reference sequence). The CDR3 loop spans 15 amino acids. V dropped 3 bases and J dropped 3; count of bases not matched to a gene: 4. This chain's CDR3 is CASSMGQGKHYGYTF. CDR3 nucleotides: TGTGCCAGTAGTATGGGACAGGGGAAGCACTATGGCTACACCTTC.

The chain recombines TRBV6-4 with TRBJ2-5; D is possibly TRBD1 (5 bases). The assigned J gene may be wrong: the sequence end matches TRBJ2-7 better. Per germline, CDR1 MRHNA and CDR2 SNTAGT. This CDR3 region has 14 residues. DNA of the CDR3: TGTGCCAGCTCCCCTTCAGGGTTGCGCCACGAGCAGTACTTC. It is translated as CASSPSGLRHEQYF.